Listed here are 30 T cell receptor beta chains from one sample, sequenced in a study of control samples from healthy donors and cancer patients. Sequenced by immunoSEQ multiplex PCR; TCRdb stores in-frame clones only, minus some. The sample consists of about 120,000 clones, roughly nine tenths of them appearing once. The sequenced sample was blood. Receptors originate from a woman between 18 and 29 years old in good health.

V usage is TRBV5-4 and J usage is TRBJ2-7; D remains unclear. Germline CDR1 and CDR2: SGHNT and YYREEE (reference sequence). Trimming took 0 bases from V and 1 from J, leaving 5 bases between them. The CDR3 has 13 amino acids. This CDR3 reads CASSLATSYEQYF. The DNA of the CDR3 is TGTGCCAGCAGCTTGGCGACATCCTACGAGCAGTACTTC.

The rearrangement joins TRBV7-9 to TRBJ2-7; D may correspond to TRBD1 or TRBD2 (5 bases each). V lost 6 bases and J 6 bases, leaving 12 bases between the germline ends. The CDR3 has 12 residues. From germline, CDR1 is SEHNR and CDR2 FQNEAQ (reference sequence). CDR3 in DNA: TGTGCCAGCAGGGGGGAGCCGGGCGAGCAGTACTTC. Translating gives CASRGEPGEQYF.

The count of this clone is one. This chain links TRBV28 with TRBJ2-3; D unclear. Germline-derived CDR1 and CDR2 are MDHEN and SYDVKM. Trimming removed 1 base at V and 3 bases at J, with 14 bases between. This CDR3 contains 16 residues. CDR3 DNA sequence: TGTGCCAGCAGTTTATATACCCTTCCCGTAACAGATACGCAGTATTTT. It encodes CASSLYTLPVTDTQYF.

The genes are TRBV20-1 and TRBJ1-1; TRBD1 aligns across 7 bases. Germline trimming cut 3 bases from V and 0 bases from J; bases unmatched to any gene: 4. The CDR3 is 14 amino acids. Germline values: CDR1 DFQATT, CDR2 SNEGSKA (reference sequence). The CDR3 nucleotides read TGCAGTGCTAGTACAGGGGCCCTGAACACTGAAGCTTTCTTT. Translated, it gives CSASTGALNTEAFF.

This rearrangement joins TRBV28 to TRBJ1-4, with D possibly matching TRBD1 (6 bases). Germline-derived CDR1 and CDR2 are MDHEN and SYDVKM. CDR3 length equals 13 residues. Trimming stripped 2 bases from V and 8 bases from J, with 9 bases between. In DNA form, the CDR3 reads TGTGCCAGCAGTTTAAAGGGGGACGAAAAACTGTTTTTT. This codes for CASSLKGDEKLFF.

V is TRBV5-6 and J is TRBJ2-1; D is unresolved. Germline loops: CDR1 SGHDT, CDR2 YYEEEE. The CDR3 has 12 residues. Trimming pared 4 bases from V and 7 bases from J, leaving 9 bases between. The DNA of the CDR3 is TGTGCCAGCAGCCCTGTCGGGAATGAGCAGTTCTTC. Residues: CASSPVGNEQFF. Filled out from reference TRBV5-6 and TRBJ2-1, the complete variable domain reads DAGVTQSPTHLIKTRGQQVTLRCSPKSGHDTVSWYQQALGQGPQFIFQYYEEEERQRGNFPDRFSGHQFPNYSSELNVNALLLGDSALYLCASSPVGNEQFFGPGTRLTVL.

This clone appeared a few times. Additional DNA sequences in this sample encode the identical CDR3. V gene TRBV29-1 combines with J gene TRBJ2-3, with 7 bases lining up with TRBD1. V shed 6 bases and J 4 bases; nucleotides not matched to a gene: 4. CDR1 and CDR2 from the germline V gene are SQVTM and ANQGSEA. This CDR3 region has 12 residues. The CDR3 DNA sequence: TGCAGCGTGACAGGGTTGTCAGATACGCAGTATTTT. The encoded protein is CSVTGLSDTQYF.

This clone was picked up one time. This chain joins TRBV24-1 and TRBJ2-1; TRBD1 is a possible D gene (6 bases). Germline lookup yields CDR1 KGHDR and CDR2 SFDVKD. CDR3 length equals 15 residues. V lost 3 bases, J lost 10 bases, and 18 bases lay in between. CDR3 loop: CATSDPRRQATEQFF. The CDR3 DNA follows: TGTGCCACCAGTGATCCCCGCCGACAGGCAACAGAGCAGTTCTTC.

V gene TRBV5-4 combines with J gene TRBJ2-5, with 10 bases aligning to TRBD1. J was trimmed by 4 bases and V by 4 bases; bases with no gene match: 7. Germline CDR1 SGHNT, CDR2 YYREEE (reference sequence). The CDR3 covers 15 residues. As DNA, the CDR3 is TGTGCCAGCAGCCCAGGGACAGGGGACGTAGAGACCCAGTACTTC. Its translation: CASSPGTGDVETQYF.

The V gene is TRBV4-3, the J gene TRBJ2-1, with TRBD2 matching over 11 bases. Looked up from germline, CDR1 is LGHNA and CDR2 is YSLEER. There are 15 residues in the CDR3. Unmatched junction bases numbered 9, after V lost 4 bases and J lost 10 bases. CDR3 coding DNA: TGCGCCAGCAGCCGACTAGCGGGACTGGGGCGAGAGCAGTTCTTC. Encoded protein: CASSRLAGLGREQFF.

CDR3 region: CASSLGGDLNTEAFF. The CDR3 bases are TGTGCCAGCAGCTTAGGGGGGGACCTGAACACTGAAGCTTTCTTT. The rearrangement joins TRBV11-1 to TRBJ1-1; D is perhaps TRBD1 (5 bases). Germline V gene sequence: CDR1 SGHAT, CDR2 FQDESV (reference sequence). V lost 1 base to trimming and J lost 0 bases, with 9 bases between them. The CDR3 contains 15 residues.

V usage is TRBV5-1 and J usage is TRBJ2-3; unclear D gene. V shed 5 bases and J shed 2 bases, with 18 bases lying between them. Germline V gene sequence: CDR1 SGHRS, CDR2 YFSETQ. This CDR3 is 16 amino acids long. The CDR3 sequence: CASSSTARAFTDTQYF. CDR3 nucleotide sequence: TGCGCCAGCAGTTCCACCGCCCGAGCCTTCACAGATACGCAGTATTTT.

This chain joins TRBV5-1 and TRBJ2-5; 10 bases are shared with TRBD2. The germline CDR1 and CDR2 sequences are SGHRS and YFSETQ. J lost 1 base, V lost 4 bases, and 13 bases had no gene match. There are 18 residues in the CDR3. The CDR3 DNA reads TGCGCCAGCAGCCCTGGTCGTGGTTCTAGCGGGGGCCAAGAGACCCAGTACTTC. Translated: CASSPGRGSSGGQETQYF.

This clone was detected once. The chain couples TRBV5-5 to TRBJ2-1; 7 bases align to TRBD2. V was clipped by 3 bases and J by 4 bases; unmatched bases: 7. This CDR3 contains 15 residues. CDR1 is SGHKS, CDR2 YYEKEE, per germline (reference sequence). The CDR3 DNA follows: TGTGCCAGCAGCTGGGCGGGACTACATTACAATGAGCAGTTCTTC. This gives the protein CASSWAGLHYNEQFF.

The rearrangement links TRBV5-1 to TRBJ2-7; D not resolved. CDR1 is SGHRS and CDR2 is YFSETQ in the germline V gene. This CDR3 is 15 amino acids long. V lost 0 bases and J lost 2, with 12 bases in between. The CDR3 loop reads CASSLEWSGAYEQYF. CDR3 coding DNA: TGCGCCAGCAGCTTGGAATGGAGTGGGGCCTACGAGCAGTACTTC.

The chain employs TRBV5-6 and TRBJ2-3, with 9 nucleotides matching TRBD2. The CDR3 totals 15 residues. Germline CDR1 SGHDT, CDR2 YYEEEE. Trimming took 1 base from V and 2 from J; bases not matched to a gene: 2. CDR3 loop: CASSLLAGVTDTQYF. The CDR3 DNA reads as TGTGCCAGCAGCTTGTTAGCGGGGGTCACAGATACGCAGTATTTT. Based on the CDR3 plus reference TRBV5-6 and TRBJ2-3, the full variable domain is DAGVTQSPTHLIKTRGQQVTLRCSPKSGHDTVSWYQQALGQGPQFIFQYYEEEERQRGNFPDRFSGHQFPNYSSELNVNALLLGDSALYLCASSLLAGVTDTQYFGPGTRLTVL.

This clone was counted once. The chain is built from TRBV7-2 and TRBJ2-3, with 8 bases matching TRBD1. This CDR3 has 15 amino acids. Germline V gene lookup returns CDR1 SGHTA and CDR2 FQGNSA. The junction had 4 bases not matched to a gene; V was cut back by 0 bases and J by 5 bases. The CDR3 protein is CASSLAPGGGDTQYF. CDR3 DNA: TGTGCCAGCAGCTTAGCCCCAGGGGGCGGAGATACGCAGTATTTT. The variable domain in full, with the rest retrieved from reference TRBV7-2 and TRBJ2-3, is GAGVSQSPSNKVTEKGKDVELRCDPISGHTALYWYRQSLGQGLEFLIYFQGNSAPDKSGLPSDRFSAERTGGSVSTLTIQRTQQEDSAVYLCASSLAPGGGDTQYFGPGTRLTVL.

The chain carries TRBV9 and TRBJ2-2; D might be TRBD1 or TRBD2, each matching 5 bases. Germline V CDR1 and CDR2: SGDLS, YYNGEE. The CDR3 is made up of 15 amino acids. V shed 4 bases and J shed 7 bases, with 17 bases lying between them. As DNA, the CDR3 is TGTGCCAGCAGCACCCAAAGTGGTGGGGGCGGGGAGCTGTTTTTT. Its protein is CASSTQSGGGGELFF.

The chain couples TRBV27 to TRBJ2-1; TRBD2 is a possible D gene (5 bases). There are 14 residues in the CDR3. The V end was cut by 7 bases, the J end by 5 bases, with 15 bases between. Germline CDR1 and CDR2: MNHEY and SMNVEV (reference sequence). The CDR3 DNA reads TGTGCCAGCACCGCCGGACTCCCCCACAATGAGCAGTTCTTC. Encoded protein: CASTAGLPHNEQFF.

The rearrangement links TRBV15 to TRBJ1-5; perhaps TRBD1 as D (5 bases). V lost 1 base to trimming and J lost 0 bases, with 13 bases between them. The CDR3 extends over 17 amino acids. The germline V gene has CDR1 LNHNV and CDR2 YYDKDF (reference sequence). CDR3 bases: TGTGCCACCAGCAGAGGTACAGGTCAATATAGCAATCAGCCCCAGCATTTT. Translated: CATSRGTGQYSNQPQHF.

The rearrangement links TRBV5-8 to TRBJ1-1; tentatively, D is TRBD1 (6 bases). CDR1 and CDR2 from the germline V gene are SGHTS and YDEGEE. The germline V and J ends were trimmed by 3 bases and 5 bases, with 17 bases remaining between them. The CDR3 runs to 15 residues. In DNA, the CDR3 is TGTGCCAGCAGCTCCGACAGGATTCCGGGGACTGAAGCTTTCTTT. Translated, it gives CASSSDRIPGTEAFF.

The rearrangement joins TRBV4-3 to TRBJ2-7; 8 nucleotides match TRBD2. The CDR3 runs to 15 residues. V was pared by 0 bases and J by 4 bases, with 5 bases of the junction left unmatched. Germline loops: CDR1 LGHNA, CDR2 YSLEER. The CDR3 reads CASSQEAGEDYEQYF. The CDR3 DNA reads TGCGCCAGCAGCCAAGAAGCGGGAGAAGATTACGAGCAGTACTTC.

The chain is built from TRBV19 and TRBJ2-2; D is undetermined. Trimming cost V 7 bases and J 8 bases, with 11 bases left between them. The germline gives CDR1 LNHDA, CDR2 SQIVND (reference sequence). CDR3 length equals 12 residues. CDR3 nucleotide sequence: TGTGCCAGTACGGAGAGAAGGGGGGAGCTGTTTTTT. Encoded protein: CASTERRGELFF.

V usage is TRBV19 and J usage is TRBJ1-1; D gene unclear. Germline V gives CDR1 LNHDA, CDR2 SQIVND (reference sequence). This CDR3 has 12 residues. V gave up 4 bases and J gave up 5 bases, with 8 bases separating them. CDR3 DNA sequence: TGTGCCAGTAGTACTACGAGGACTGAAGCTTTCTTT. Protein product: CASSTTRTEAFF.

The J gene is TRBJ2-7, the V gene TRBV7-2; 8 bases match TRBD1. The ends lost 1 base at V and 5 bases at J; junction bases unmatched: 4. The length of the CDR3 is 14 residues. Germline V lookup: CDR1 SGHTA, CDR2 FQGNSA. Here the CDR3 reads CASSLGTGPHEQYF. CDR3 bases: TGTGCCAGCAGCTTAGGGACAGGGCCCCACGAGCAGTACTTC. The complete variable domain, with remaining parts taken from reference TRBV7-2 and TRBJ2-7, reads GAGVSQSPSNKVTEKGKDVELRCDPISGHTALYWYRQSLGQGLEFLIYFQGNSAPDKSGLPSDRFSAERTGGSVSTLTIQRTQQEDSAVYLCASSLGTGPHEQYFGPGTRLTVT.

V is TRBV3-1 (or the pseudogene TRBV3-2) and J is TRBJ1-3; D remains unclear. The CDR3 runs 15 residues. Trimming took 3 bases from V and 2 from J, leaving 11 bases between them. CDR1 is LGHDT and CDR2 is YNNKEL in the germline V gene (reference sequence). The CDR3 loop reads CASSQRGRAGNTIYF. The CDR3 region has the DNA TGTGCCAGCAGCCAGCGGGGAAGGGCTGGAAACACCATATATTTT.

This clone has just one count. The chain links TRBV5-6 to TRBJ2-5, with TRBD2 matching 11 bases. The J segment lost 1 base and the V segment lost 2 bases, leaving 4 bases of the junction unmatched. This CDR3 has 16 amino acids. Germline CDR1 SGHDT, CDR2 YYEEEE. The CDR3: CASSFRTSGRQETQYF. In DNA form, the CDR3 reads TGTGCCAGCAGCTTCCGGACTAGCGGGCGCCAAGAGACCCAGTACTTC.

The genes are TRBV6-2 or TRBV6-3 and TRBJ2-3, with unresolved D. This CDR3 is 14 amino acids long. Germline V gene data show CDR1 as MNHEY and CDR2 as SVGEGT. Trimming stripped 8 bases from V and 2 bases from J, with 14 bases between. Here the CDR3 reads CASCLGGTTDTQYF. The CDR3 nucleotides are TGTGCCAGCTGTTTGGGCGGAACCACAGATACGCAGTATTTT.

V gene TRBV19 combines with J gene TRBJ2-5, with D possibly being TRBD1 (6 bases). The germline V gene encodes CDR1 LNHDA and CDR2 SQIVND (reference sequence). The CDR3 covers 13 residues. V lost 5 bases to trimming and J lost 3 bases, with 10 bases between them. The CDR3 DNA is TGTGCCAGTAGTTTGACAGGAAAAGAGACCCAGTACTTC. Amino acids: CASSLTGKETQYF.

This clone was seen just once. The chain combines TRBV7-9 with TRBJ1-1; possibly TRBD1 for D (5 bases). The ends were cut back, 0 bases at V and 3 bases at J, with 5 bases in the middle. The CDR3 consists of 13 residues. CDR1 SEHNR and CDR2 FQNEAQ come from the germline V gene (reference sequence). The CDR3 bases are TGTGCCAGCAGCTTAGCGGGGGACACTGAAGCTTTCTTT. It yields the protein CASSLAGDTEAFF.